This T cell receptor (beta chain) was captured in a study of early T cells in non-severe SARS-CoV-2 infection. This clonotype was found many times. The V end was cut by 1 base, the J end by 1 base, with 5 bases between. Germline V gene lookup returns CDR1 SEHNR and CDR2 FQNEAQ (reference sequence). The CDR3 has 14 residues. TCRdb recomputed calls from the 5' RACE reads with MiXCR, one row per CDR3 protein. This table holds about 36,000 distinct CDR3 sequences, roughly 4% found once. Material for sequencing was whole blood. The genes are TRBV7-9 and TRBJ1-5; D unclear. The receptor comes from an adult who was a healthcare worker with PCR-confirmed SARS-CoV-2 infection or an uninfected control (not recorded which). The CDR3, as DNA: TGTGCCAGCAGCTTAGAGGGCAGCAATCAGCCCCAGCATTTT. Protein sequence: CASSLEGSNQPQHF. Based on the CDR3 plus reference TRBV7-9 and TRBJ1-5, the full variable domain is DTGVSQNPRHKITKRGQNVTFRCDPISEHNRLYWYRQTLGQGPEFLTYFQNEAQLEKSRLLSDRFSAERPKGSFSTLEIQRTEQGDSAMYLCASSLEGSNQPQHFGDGTRLSIL.